This T cell receptor beta chain originates from a study of blood T cell repertoires in COVID-19. The authors' processing: Reference gene primer amplification yielded estimated nucleated cell counts. Clones were read by immunoSEQ multiplex PCR, and TCRdb kept only the in-frame ones, dropping some. V and J calls and clone size are copied from that table; D and trimming were computed from the DNA. The top ten clones hold 4% of a sample with approximately 230,000 clones, roughly 84% of them seen once. CDR3 length: 14 amino acids. The germline V and J ends were trimmed by 4 bases and 0 bases, with 4 bases remaining between them. Germline assignment: CDR1 ENHRY and CDR2 SYGVKD.

Sequencing was done on a sample of peripheral blood. The clonotype originates from a woman aged 40 to 50 with active or convalescent COVID-19. The chain recombines TRBV10-3 with TRBJ1-6; no reliable D call. Written as DNA, the CDR3 is TGTGCCATCAGTGTCAGCTCCTATAATTCACCCCTCCACTTT. Protein: CAISVSSYNSPLHF.